These 24 T cell receptor beta chains were all obtained from the same sample, sequenced in a study of blood T cell repertoires in COVID-19 (dated by TCRdb to about 2020). The protocol used for the library was the immunoSEQ multiplex PCR assay. The table was pulled from immuneACCESS by TCRdb, which kept in-frame rearrangements only. Such tables lose some clones; where checked, under half of the loss comes from unresolved V genes, and the rest has no known cause. Here the sample has around 160,000 clones; 81% occur a single time. The ten largest clones add up to more than 7% of the sample. Sample: peripheral blood. The origin of the receptors is a human donor with acute or convalescent COVID-19. The donor label of this sample is uncertain.

This clone was found once. The chain uses TRBV5-4 and TRBJ1-4, with 9 bases matching TRBD1. The CDR3 length is 16 residues. CDR1 and CDR2 from the germline V gene are SGHNT and YYREEE (reference sequence). J gave up 7 bases and V 4 bases, and 11 bases lay outside the gene matches. The CDR3 bases are TGTGCCAGCAGCGCCTCACCCGGGACAGGGTTTGAAAAACTGTTTTTT. It yields the protein CASSASPGTGFEKLFF.

This chain joins TRBV19 and TRBJ1-6; the match to TRBD1 covers 7 bases. V shed 1 base, J shed 7 bases, and the junction held 1 base outside the gene matches. The germline CDR1 and CDR2 sequences are LNHDA and SQIVND (reference sequence). CDR3 length: 14 amino acids. The CDR3 loop reads CASSIGDSNSPLHF. The CDR3 coding sequence is TGTGCCAGTAGTATAGGGGACAGCAATTCACCCCTCCACTTT.

This chain connects TRBV19 to TRBJ2-7; a possible D gene is TRBD1 (6 bases). V lost 3 bases, J lost 0 bases, and 9 bases lay in between. This CDR3 spans 14 amino acids. Per the germline V gene, CDR1 is LNHDA and CDR2 is SQIVND (reference sequence). The CDR3 DNA reads as TGTGCCAGTAGTATGGACAGCTTCTCCTACGAGCAGTACTTC. It encodes CASSMDSFSYEQYF.

This chain joins TRBV7-2 and TRBJ1-2; D is perhaps TRBD1 (5 bases). Germline CDR1 reads SGHTA; CDR2 reads FQGNSA. The CDR3 consists of 13 residues. V was trimmed by 5 bases and J by 4 bases, leaving 11 bases between them. Here the CDR3 DNA reads TGTGCCAGCAGCACTGGGGGGACCTATGGCTACACCTTC. The encoded protein is CASSTGGTYGYTF.

The rearrangement uses TRBV9 and TRBJ2-7, with a tentative D call TRBD2 (6 bases). Between the trimmed V and J ends, which lost 3 bases and 5 bases, there was a span of 21 bases. From germline, CDR1 is SGDLS and CDR2 YYNGEE. The CDR3 spans 16 residues. For the CDR3, the DNA is TGTGCCAGCAGCGAGCCGGAGGGATCTACCTTGGACGAGCAGTACGTC. It codes for CASSEPEGSTLDEQYV.

This sequence joins TRBV15 and TRBJ2-4, with D possibly being TRBD2 (5 bases). CDR3 length equals 14 residues. The ends were cut back, 4 bases at V and 8 bases at J, with 15 bases in the middle. In germline, CDR1 is LNHNV, CDR2 YYDKDF (reference sequence). The CDR3 region is CATSTRLTGDIQYF. The CDR3 region has the DNA TGTGCCACCAGCACACGGCTGACCGGGGACATTCAGTACTTC.

The chain recombines TRBV4-1 with TRBJ1-2, with a possible D match to TRBD1 (6 bases). This CDR3 region has 14 residues. The germline CDR1 and CDR2 sequences are MGHRA and YSYEKL. Trimming shortened V by 4 bases and J by 4 bases, and 13 bases separated the two germline ends. The CDR3 DNA sequence: TGCGCCAGCAGCCCCGGGGGGGGCGGCTATGGCTACACCTTC. Translating it yields CASSPGGGGYGYTF.

This sequence joins TRBV19 and TRBJ2-3, with 11 bases that match TRBD1. CDR3 size: 18 residues. Germline V CDR1 and CDR2: LNHDA, SQIVND (reference sequence). The trim removed 0 bases at V and 0 bases at J, leaving 5 bases unmatched. The CDR3 here is CASSIEGDRGFSTDTQYF. DNA of the CDR3: TGTGCCAGTAGTATAGAAGGGGACAGGGGGTTCAGCACAGATACGCAGTATTTT.

This sequence joins TRBV6-5 and TRBJ1-1; D might be TRBD1 (5 bases). CDR3 length: 12 amino acids. V shed 6 bases and J shed 1 base, with 6 bases lying between them. CDR1 MNHEY and CDR2 SVGAGI come from the germline V gene. The CDR3 here is CASSGGNTEAFF. CDR3 coding DNA: TGTGCCAGCAGCGGGGGGAACACTGAAGCTTTCTTT.

The chain joins TRBV30 to TRBJ2-3; perhaps TRBD2 as D (6 bases). The germline CDR1 and CDR2 sequences are GTSNPN and SVGIG (reference sequence). The CDR3 consists of 15 residues. The V end lost 3 bases, the J end lost 2 bases, and 15 bases lay between the germline ends. The CDR3 loop is CAWSPGGMFTDTQYF. The CDR3 nucleotides are TGTGCCTGGAGCCCAGGAGGGATGTTCACAGATACGCAGTATTTT.

The genes are TRBV5-1 and TRBJ2-2; D gene ambiguous. This CDR3 has 15 residues. With 4 bases removed from V and 4 bases from J, the gap between germline ends came to 14 bases. CDR1 is SGHRS and CDR2 is YFSETQ in the germline V gene. CDR3 residues: CASSLSQTGTGELFF. Here the CDR3 DNA reads TGCGCCAGCAGCCTCTCCCAGACTGGCACCGGGGAGCTGTTTTTT.

The J gene is TRBJ1-3, the V gene TRBV15; possibly TRBD1 for D (5 bases). V dropped 0 bases and J dropped 2 bases, with 8 bases sitting between them. Germline-derived CDR1 and CDR2 are LNHNV and YYDKDF (reference sequence). This CDR3 contains 15 residues. For the CDR3, the DNA is TGTGCCACCAGCAGAGATATAGGGGCTGGAAACACCATATATTTT. Protein: CATSRDIGAGNTIYF.

The chain uses TRBV24-1 and TRBJ1-4, with D unclear. CDR1 is KGHDR and CDR2 is SFDVKD in the germline V gene. The CDR3 has 16 residues. With 5 bases removed from V and 3 bases from J, the gap between germline ends came to 15 bases. CDR3 bases: TGTGCCACCAGTGCTGAGGGTCTGGTGGCTAATGAAAAACTGTTTTTT. It codes for CATSAEGLVANEKLFF.

The CDR3 is CASSVAGRPAEEQYF. The CDR3 nucleotides are TGTGCCAGCAGCGTAGCGGGCCGACCAGCGGAGGAGCAGTACTTC. J is TRBJ2-7 and V is TRBV9; TRBD2 might be the D (5 bases). Germline V gene sequence: CDR1 SGDLS, CDR2 YYNGEE. Trimming took off 0 bases at V and 7 bases at J, with 17 bases between the two ends. The CDR3 is 15 amino acids.

The rearrangement joins TRBV11-2 to TRBJ2-2; the D gene is possibly TRBD1 (6 bases). This CDR3 has 14 residues. With 5 bases removed from V and 1 base from J, the gap between germline ends came to 8 bases. The V gene's germline CDR1 is SGHAT and CDR2 FQNNGV. CDR3: CASSLTGNTGELFF. Here the CDR3 DNA reads TGTGCCAGCAGCCTGACAGGGAACACCGGGGAGCTGTTTTTT.

The rearrangement uses TRBV6-5 and TRBJ2-3, with a possible D match to TRBD1 (7 bases). Trimming shortened V by 11 bases and J by 3 bases, and 12 bases separated the two germline ends. Germline assignment: CDR1 MNHEY and CDR2 SVGAGI. This CDR3 spans 12 amino acids. The CDR3 DNA reads as TGTGCCTCCAGGGGGGATACAGATACGCAGTATTTT. Translation: CASRGDTDTQYF.

This clone appeared once. This chain connects TRBV5-4 to TRBJ2-1, with D possibly being TRBD2 (6 bases). The CDR3 length is 13 residues. V lost 0 bases and J lost 9, with 10 bases in between. Per germline, CDR1 SGHNT and CDR2 YYREEE (reference sequence). The CDR3 nucleotides read TGTGCCAGCAGCTTGGATGAGGAGGGTGAGCAGTTCTTC. Amino acid sequence: CASSLDEEGEQFF. The full variable domain, completed using reference TRBV5-4 and TRBJ2-1, is ETGVTQSPTHLIKTRGQQVTLRCSSQSGHNTVSWYQQALGQGPQFIFQYYREEENGRGNFPPRFSGLQFPNYSSELNVNALELDDSALYLCASSLDEEGEQFFGPGTRLTVL.

This clone was observed a handful of times. The chain combines TRBV11-2 with TRBJ1-2, with TRBD1 identical over 7 bases. The junction had 3 bases not matched to a gene; V was cut back by 5 bases and J by 3 bases. The germline gives CDR1 SGHAT, CDR2 FQNNGV. This CDR3 is built from 13 residues. CDR3 DNA sequence: TGTGCCAGCAGCGCAACAGGGGACTATGGCTACACCTTC. This sequence encodes CASSATGDYGYTF.

Written as DNA, the CDR3 is TGTGCCAGCAGCTTGATCAGTAACACTGAAGCTTTCTTT. It encodes CASSLISNTEAFF. This chain uses TRBV5-6 with TRBJ1-1, with D uncertain. With 1 base removed from V and 2 bases from J, the gap between germline ends came to 6 bases. Germline CDR1 SGHDT, CDR2 YYEEEE. CDR3 length equals 13 residues. Supplemented by reference TRBV5-6 and TRBJ1-1, the full variable domain reads DAGVTQSPTHLIKTRGQQVTLRCSPKSGHDTVSWYQQALGQGPQFIFQYYEEEERQRGNFPDRFSGHQFPNYSSELNVNALLLGDSALYLCASSLISNTEAFFGQGTRLTVV.

DNA of the CDR3: TGTGCCACCAGAGCGGGGGCGGGGAATGAGCAGTTCTTC. It encodes CATRAGAGNEQFF. This chain joins TRBV24-1 and TRBJ2-1, with 8 positions matching TRBD2. The CDR3 is made up of 13 amino acids. V lost 7 bases, J lost 7 bases, and 5 bases stayed unmatched. Germline V gives CDR1 KGHDR, CDR2 SFDVKD.

This rearrangement joins TRBV5-5 to TRBJ2-7, with TRBD1 matching 10 bases. From germline, CDR1 is SGHKS and CDR2 YYEKEE (reference sequence). V gave up 4 bases and J gave up 4 bases; unmatched junction bases: 5. This CDR3 is built from 14 residues. CDR3 sequence (DNA): TGTGCCAGCAGCCCATGGACAGGGGGGTACGAGCAGTACTTC. Encoded protein: CASSPWTGGYEQYF.

The rearrangement joins TRBV20-1 to TRBJ2-3; D possibly corresponds to TRBD2 (6 bases). V shed 3 bases and J shed 3 bases, with 13 bases lying between them. Germline V CDR1 and CDR2: DFQATT, SNEGSKA (reference sequence). The CDR3 is 14 amino acids. CDR3 protein: CSASSGAGTDTQYF. The CDR3 DNA reads as TGCAGTGCTAGTAGCGGCGCGGGGACAGATACGCAGTATTTT.

This clone appeared a single time. J is TRBJ1-1 and V is TRBV6-5, with 7 bases matching TRBD1. Per the germline V gene, CDR1 is MNHEY and CDR2 is SVGAGI. Trimming took 4 bases from V and 11 from J; bases not matched to a gene: 10. CDR3 length: 13 amino acids. The CDR3 loop reads CASSSLPGTEAFF. The CDR3 DNA reads as TGTGCCAGCAGTTCCTTACCGGGGACAGAGGCTTTCTTT.

This chain joins TRBV9 and TRBJ1-1, with 9 bases fitting TRBD1. CDR1 is SGDLS and CDR2 is YYNGEE in the germline V gene. There are 14 residues in the CDR3. Trimming removed 5 bases from V and 4 bases from J; junction bases left unmatched: 6. The DNA for the CDR3 is TGTGCCAGCAGTAAGGGACAGGGAGGCACTGAAGCTTTCTTT. This sequence encodes CASSKGQGGTEAFF.